The entry below describes one T cell receptor beta chain. These data are taken from a study of OX40 agonist ivuxolimab in advanced cancers. V lost 0 bases and J 2 bases, leaving 12 bases between the germline ends. CDR1 is SGHDT and CDR2 is YYEEEE in the germline V gene. CDR3 length: 15 amino acids. Sequencing used immunoSEQ multiplex PCR; TCRdb keeps in-frame clones, though not all of them. Among about 86,000 clones listed, around 88% were seen once. V is TRBV5-6 and J is TRBJ2-7; D ambiguous. The sequencing used CD4+ or CD8+ T cells sorted from blood, collected in a trial of the OX40 agonist ivuxolimab. The source is an adult with an advanced solid tumor such as melanoma, head and neck, liver or kidney cancer. The CDR3 sequence is CASSLVSGYAYEQYF. The CDR3 nucleotides read TGTGCCAGCAGCTTGGTCTCCGGATATGCCTACGAGCAGTACTTC.